Each of the 8 T cell receptor beta chains below was sequenced from the same sample in a study of T cell clusters in autoimmune cytopenias. One tube held mixed TRB-A and TRB-B primer pools for touch-down PCR. TCRdb reprocessed the multiplex PCR reads and stores each CDR3 protein as one record, lacking DNA. Recorded here are around 3,200 distinct CDR3 sequences; the top ten clones represent 29%. Each sample's input was roughly 250 ng genomic DNA, some 38,000 genome equivalents. Sequencing was done on a sample of peripheral blood. The receptors were sampled from a human donor with an autoimmune cytopenia or autoimmune hepatitis (not recorded which).

This clonotype is classed as medium-sized by frequency. The chain carries TRBV19 and TRBJ1-2; TCRdb's D call, TRBD1, is unchecked because there is no DNA. The V gene's germline CDR1 is LNHDA and CDR2 SQIVND (reference sequence). The CDR3 runs to 13 residues. This chain's CDR3 is CASTRSGEVGYTF. Full variable domain (rest looked up from reference TRBV19 and TRBJ1-2): DGGITQSPKYLFRKEGQNVTLSCEQNLNHDAMYWYRQDPGQGLRLIYYSQIVNDFQKGDIAEGYSVSREKKESFPLTVTSAQKNPTAFYLCASTRSGEVGYTFGSGTRLTVV.

The chain links TRBV5-1 to TRBJ2-6; TCRdb selects TRBD1, and the lack of DNA leaves this call unchecked. The length of the CDR3 is 15 residues. In germline, CDR1 is SGHRS, CDR2 YFSETQ. The CDR3 loop is CASSSGGSGANVLTF.

The rearrangement joins TRBV27 to TRBJ2-1; TCRdb returns TRBD2, unconfirmable since there is no DNA. Germline lookup yields CDR1 MNHEY and CDR2 SMNVEV (reference sequence). The CDR3 loop spans 16 amino acids. The CDR3 loop is CASSPFSGVNYNEQFF.

The chain has TRBV6-5 and TRBJ2-1; the D call of TRBD2 rests on TCRdb alone, since no DNA is present to check it. Germline V gene lookup returns CDR1 MNHEY and CDR2 SVGAGI. This CDR3 contains 17 residues. CDR3 in amino acids: CASSYRWASGGYNEQFF.

In terms of frequency, this clonotype is medium-sized. The J gene is TRBJ2-7, the V gene TRBV19; the D gene TCRdb calls, TRBD1, cannot be checked with no DNA. The CDR3 extends over 15 amino acids. Germline CDR1 LNHDA, CDR2 SQIVND (reference sequence). The CDR3 reads CASSEPGQGANEQYF.

This clonotype is labeled medium-sized based on frequency. The chain carries TRBV29-1 and TRBJ2-1; TCRdb's D call, TRBD1, is unchecked because there is no DNA. The CDR3 contains 15 residues. Germline lookup yields CDR1 SQVTM and CDR2 ANQGSEA. CDR3 amino acids: CSVEPPGGQTNEQFF.

This clonotype ranks as medium-sized in terms of frequency. The chain has TRBV30 and TRBJ2-5. From germline, CDR1 is GTSNPN and CDR2 SVGIG (reference sequence). The CDR3 length is 12 residues. CDR3 region: CAWSRRQETQYF.

Considering frequency, this clonotype is medium-sized. The chain is built from TRBV6-5 and TRBJ2-2; TCRdb's D call, TRBD1, is unchecked because there is no DNA. The CDR3 runs to 18 residues. Germline assignment: CDR1 MNHEY and CDR2 SVGAGI. The CDR3 region is CASSYKIGAGASTGELFF.